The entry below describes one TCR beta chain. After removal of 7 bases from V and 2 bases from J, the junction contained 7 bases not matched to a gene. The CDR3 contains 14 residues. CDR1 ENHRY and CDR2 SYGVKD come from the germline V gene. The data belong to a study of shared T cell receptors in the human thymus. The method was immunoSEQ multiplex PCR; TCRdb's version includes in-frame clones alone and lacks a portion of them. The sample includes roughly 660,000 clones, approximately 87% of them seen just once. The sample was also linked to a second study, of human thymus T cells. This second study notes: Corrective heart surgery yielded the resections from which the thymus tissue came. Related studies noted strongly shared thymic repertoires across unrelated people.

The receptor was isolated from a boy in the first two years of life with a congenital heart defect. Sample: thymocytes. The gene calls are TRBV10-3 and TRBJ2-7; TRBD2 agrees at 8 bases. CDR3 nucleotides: TGTGCCATCAATGCGGGAGGACTAGCCTACGAGCAGTACTTC. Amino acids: CAINAGGLAYEQYF.